This TCR beta chain was identified in a study of shared clonotypes between healthy human individuals. This clone was seen just once. In germline, CDR1 is MNHNY, CDR2 SVGAGI (reference sequence). Losses at the gene ends were 4 bases for V and 6 bases for J; bases not matched to a gene: 4. This CDR3 has 13 residues. Naive CD8 populations comprised CD45RO-negative cells positively selected for CCR7, excluding terminally differentiated effector memory CD45RA+ cells. Healthy and HIV-negative, the adult donors had no recent acute infections or vaccinations. Sequenced by immunoSEQ multiplex PCR; TCRdb stores in-frame clones only, minus some. The sample holds roughly 590,000 clones, less than 97% seen once.

The sequenced sample was naive CD8+ T cells sorted from blood. The chain uses TRBV6-6 and TRBJ2-7, with 9 nucleotides matching TRBD1. The TCR was taken from a woman in her twenties or thirties in good health. The CDR3 region has the DNA TGTGCCAGCAGTTTGGACAGGGGCTCCGAGCAGTACTTC. Its translation: CASSLDRGSEQYF.